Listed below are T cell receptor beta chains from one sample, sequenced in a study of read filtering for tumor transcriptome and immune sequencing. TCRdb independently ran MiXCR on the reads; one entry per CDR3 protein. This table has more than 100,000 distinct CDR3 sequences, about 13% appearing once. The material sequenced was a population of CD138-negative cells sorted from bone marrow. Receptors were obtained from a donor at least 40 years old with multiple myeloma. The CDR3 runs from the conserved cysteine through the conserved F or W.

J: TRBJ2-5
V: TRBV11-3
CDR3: CASSLVAGSKLGETQYF

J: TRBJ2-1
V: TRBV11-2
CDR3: CASSFWGAGVVNEQFF

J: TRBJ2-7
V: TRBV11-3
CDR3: CASSLAVSGRAAYEQYF

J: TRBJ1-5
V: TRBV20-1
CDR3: CSAGLPQHF

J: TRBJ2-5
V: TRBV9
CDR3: CASSPGMLGGETQYF

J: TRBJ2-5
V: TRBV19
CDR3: CASSGTGSETQYF

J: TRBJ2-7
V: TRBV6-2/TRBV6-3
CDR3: CASSYIEVESYEQYF

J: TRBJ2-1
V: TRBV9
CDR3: CASSVGATLYNEQFF

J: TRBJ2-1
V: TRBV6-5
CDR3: CASSASGVGVEQFF

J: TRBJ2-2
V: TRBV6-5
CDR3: CASSYQDGGELFF

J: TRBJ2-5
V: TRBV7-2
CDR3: CASSLTTSGIILQETQYF

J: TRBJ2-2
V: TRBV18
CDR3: CASSPPSSGELFF

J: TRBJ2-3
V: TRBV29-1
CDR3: CSVGNSGTTDTQYF

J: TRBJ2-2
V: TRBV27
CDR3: CASSPLYLSGPKAGELFF

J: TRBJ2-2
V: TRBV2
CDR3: CVSSIGVEAGELFF

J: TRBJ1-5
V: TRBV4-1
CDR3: CASSRMPGGLSNQPQHF

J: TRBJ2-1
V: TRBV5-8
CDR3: CASSLAHEQFF

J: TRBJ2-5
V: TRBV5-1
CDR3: CASSLWAGAQRETQYF

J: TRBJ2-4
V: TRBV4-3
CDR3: CASSQEAVSSGNIQYF

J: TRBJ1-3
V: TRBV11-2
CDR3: CASSLRTKGDTIYF

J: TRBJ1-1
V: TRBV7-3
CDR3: CASSPSRTGGLSNTEAFF

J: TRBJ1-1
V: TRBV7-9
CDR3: CASSLTDRELLNTEAFF

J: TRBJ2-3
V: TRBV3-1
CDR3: CASSSRLTDTQYF

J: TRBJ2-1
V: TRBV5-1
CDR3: CASSLPWSSYNEQFF

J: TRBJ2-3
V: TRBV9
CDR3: CASSVVGVTDTQYF

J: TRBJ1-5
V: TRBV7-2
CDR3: CASSLVSGGGQPQHF

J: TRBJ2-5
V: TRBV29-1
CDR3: CSGGQSDRTYQETQYF

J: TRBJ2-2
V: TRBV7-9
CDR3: CASSLVQNTGELFF

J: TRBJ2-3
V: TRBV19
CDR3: CASSMSGTDTQYF

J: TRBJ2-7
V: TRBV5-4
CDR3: CASSLSGLNLYEQYF

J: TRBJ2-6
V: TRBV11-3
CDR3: CASSRLIAGGRRSGANVLTF

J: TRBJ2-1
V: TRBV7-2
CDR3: CASSLGLADNEQFF

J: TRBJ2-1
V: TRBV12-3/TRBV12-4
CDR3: CASSPRTSGRSNEQFF

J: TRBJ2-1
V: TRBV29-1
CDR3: CSVERTAGAINEQFF

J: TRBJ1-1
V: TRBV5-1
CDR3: CASSLSGPTEAFF

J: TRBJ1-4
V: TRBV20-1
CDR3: CSASHGTDLGKLFF

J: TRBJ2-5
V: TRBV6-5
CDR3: CASSYPGLVETQYF

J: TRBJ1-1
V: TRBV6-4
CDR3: CASSDAQATMNTEAFF

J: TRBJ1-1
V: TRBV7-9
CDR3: CASSPDSAEAFF

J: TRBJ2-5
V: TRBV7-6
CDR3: CASSLQEAQYF

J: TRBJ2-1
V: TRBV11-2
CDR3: CASSPARDNEQFF

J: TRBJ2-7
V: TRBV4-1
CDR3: CASSQETGTSWQYF

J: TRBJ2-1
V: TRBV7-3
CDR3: CASSFSGVSDEQFF

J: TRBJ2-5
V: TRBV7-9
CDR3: CASSLMRETQYF

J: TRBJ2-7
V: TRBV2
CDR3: CASSEDITGGYEQYF

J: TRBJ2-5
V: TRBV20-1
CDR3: CSATGERETQYF

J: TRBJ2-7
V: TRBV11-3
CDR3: CASSFSGRGRYF

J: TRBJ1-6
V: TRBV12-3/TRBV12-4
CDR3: CASSPRTAQNNSPLHF

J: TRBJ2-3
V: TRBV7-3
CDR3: CASSLGTGTDTQYF

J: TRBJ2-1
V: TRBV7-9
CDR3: CASSPLAAPLIYSYNEQFF

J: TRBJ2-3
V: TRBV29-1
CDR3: CSVGSSPGTDTQYF

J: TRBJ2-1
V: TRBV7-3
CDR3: CASSLTSTYNEQFF

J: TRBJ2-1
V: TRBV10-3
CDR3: CAINSLAGDYNEQFF

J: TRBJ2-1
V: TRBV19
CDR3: CASSIPEGGEQFF

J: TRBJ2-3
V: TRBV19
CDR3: CAGMGQGFPDTQYF

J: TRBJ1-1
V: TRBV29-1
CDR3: CSAGVPRGTEAFF

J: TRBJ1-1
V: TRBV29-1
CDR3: CSVDPRWDTEAFF

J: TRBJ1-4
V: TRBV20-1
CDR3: CSALQGGEKLFF

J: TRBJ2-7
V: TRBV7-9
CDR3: CASSSVGEEQYF

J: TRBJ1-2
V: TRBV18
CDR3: CASSPGTGTYGYTF